One and the same sample provided the 16 T cell receptor beta chains below, sequenced in a study of Graves' ophthalmopathy and Graves' hyperthyroidism. RNA transcripts served as template for amplifying TCR beta CDR3 sequences. HTBI primers were used in a first-round RT-PCR, which preceded a second-round multiplex PCR. TCRdb reprocessed the multiplex PCR reads via MiXCR and lists one record per CDR3 protein. The sample holds some 350,000 distinct CDR3 sequences; about a sixth are singletons and the top ten take roughly 2.3%. Sequenced sample: peripheral blood. The receptors come from an adult woman with stable Graves' hyperthyroidism.

This clonotype showed up many times. The rearrangement joins TRBV7-2 to TRBJ1-2; 7 bases agree with TRBD1. The CDR3 is made up of 15 amino acids. CDR1 SGHTA and CDR2 FQGNSA come from the germline V gene. J was trimmed by 5 bases and V by 4 bases; bases with no gene match: 10. Written as DNA, the CDR3 is TGTGCCAGCAGCTCGAAGGGACAGCGATCATATGGCTACACCTTC. Encoded protein: CASSSKGQRSYGYTF. The variable domain in full, completed from reference TRBV7-2 and TRBJ1-2, reads GAGVSQSPSNKVTEKGKDVELRCDPISGHTALYWYRQSLGQGLEFLIYFQGNSAPDKSGLPSDRFSAERTGGSVSTLTIQRTQQEDSAVYLCASSSKGQRSYGYTFGSGTRLTVV.

This clonotype was counted many times. This sequence joins TRBV10-2 and TRBJ2-7; 7 nucleotides align to TRBD2. There are 15 residues in the CDR3. J was trimmed by 0 bases and V by 4 bases; bases with no gene match: 6. Germline V gene data show CDR1 as WSHSY and CDR2 as SAAADI. The CDR3, as DNA: TGCGCCAGCAGTGCTGCTAGCGGCACCTCCTACGAGCAGTACTTC. It translates to CASSAASGTSYEQYF.

This clonotype occurred many times. The chain recombines TRBV20-1 with TRBJ1-2; D may be TRBD1 (5 bases). The CDR3 is 18 amino acids. In germline, CDR1 is DFQATT, CDR2 SNEGSKA (reference sequence). The V end lost 6 bases, the J end lost 0 bases, and 26 bases lay between the germline ends. CDR3 sequence: CSAESRRSSPGANYGYTF. The CDR3 bases are TGCAGTGCCGAGAGTAGACGGTCCTCCCCGGGGGCTAACTATGGCTACACCTTC.

As to this clonotype: The junction and the germline gene differ at one end; a read error may be behind it. Here the CDR3 reads CASSRGDVLGLTEAFF. Here the CDR3 DNA reads TGTGCCTCCAGCAGAGGGGACGTACTGGGACTCACTGAAGCTTTCTTT. This rearrangement joins TRBV15 to TRBJ1-1; TRBD1 might be the D (5 bases). The germline V gene has CDR1 LNHNV and CDR2 YYDKDF (reference sequence). This CDR3 is built from 16 residues.

This clonotype occurred a few times. The chain carries TRBV18 and TRBJ2-5, with D perhaps TRBD1 (6 bases). Trimming shortened V by 6 bases and J by 5 bases, and 13 bases separated the two germline ends. CDR1 and CDR2 (germline): KGHSH, LQKENI. The CDR3 spans 13 residues. This chain's CDR3 is CASSPQGIETQYF. The CDR3 DNA sequence: TGTGCCAGCTCTCCCCAGGGGATTGAGACCCAGTACTTC.

This chain connects TRBV9 to TRBJ1-1, with D hard to call. The CDR3 is 16 residues long. V lost 0 bases and J lost 2, with 14 bases in between. Germline V CDR1 and CDR2: SGDLS, YYNGEE. The CDR3 spells CASSVVPQELNTEAFF. The CDR3 region has the DNA TGTGCCAGCAGCGTAGTTCCCCAAGAACTTAACACTGAAGCTTTCTTT.

This clonotype was detected a few times. The gene calls are TRBV5-1 and TRBJ1-2; D might be TRBD1 (6 bases). The V gene's germline CDR1 is SGHRS and CDR2 YFSETQ. Trimming removed 0 bases from V and 6 bases from J, with 9 bases in between. The CDR3 consists of 13 residues. This chain's CDR3 is CASSLGAGDGYTF. CDR3 DNA sequence: TGCGCCAGCAGCTTGGGGGCAGGGGATGGCTACACCTTC.

This clonotype was counted at least ten times. V is TRBV12-3 or TRBV12-4 and J is TRBJ1-2; unclear D gene. With 5 bases removed from V and 1 base from J, the gap between germline ends came to 8 bases. The CDR3 extends over 13 amino acids. This CDR3 reads CASSNGLNYGYTF. The CDR3 nucleotides are TGTGCCAGCAGTAACGGACTTAACTATGGCTACACCTTC.

As DNA, the CDR3 is TGTGCCAGCAGTTTAGGCGCGGACAGGGTGGCGAAGGAGACCCAGTACTTC. Its protein product is CASSLGADRVAKETQYF. This sequence joins TRBV12-3 or TRBV12-4 and TRBJ2-5; 8 nucleotides match TRBD1. J gave up 5 bases and V 1 base, and 12 bases lay outside the gene matches. The CDR3 is made up of 17 amino acids.

This clonotype was counted at least ten times. The rearrangement joins TRBV12-3 or TRBV12-4 to TRBJ2-3; D call uncertain. V gave up 5 bases and J gave up 0 bases, with 12 bases separating them. The CDR3 runs 15 residues. This chain's CDR3 is CASSQRSTSTDTQYF. The CDR3 bases are TGTGCCAGCAGTCAACGATCAACTAGCACAGATACGCAGTATTTT.

This clonotype was seen at least ten times. The chain is built from TRBV2 and TRBJ2-2; possibly TRBD1 for D (6 bases). Germline CDR1 reads SNHLY; CDR2 reads FYNNEI. This CDR3 region has 14 residues. With 3 bases removed from V and 3 bases from J, the gap between germline ends came to 8 bases. DNA for the CDR3: TGTGCCAGCAGTGACGAGGGGGACACCGGGGAGCTGTTTTTT. Protein product: CASSDEGDTGELFF.

For this clonotype: It may be a read error: a sequence one base away is much more abundant. The chain joins TRBV7-2 to TRBJ2-7; D tentatively reads TRBD1 or TRBD2 (5 bases each). V lost 5 bases, J lost 7 bases, and 18 bases lay in between. The germline CDR1 and CDR2 sequences are SGHTA and FQGNSA. This CDR3 comprises 14 residues. CDR3 sequence: CASSALGTYNEQYF. CDR3 DNA sequence: TGTGCCAGCAGCGCGCTAGGGACCTACAATGAGCAGTACTTC.

This clonotype was counted at least ten times. The rearrangement uses TRBV28 and TRBJ1-1, with D possibly being TRBD1 (5 bases). V lost 5 bases and J 4 bases, leaving 11 bases between the germline ends. The CDR3 length is 13 residues. The germline V gene has CDR1 MDHEN and CDR2 SYDVKM. For the CDR3, the DNA is TGTGCCAGCAGTCCTCCTAGGGGCACTGAAGCTTTCTTT. Protein product: CASSPPRGTEAFF.

This clonotype has just one count. This chain uses TRBV29-1 with TRBJ2-5; D is possibly TRBD1 (5 bases). The germline V gene encodes CDR1 SQVTM and CDR2 ANQGSEA. The CDR3 extends over 13 amino acids. Trimming pared 6 bases from V and 5 bases from J, leaving 16 bases between. The CDR3 DNA sequence: TGCAGCGTCATCGCCAGGGCACACGAGACCCAGTACTTC. Protein: CSVIARAHETQYF.

There are many counts of this clonotype. The chain is built from TRBV28 and TRBJ2-7; TRBD2 aligns across 7 bases. The V gene's germline CDR1 is MDHEN and CDR2 SYDVKM. The V segment lost 3 bases and the J segment 4 bases; nucleotides outside the gene matches: 15. There are 17 residues in the CDR3. Here the CDR3 reads CASSLPPNRLGGYEQYF. Here the CDR3 DNA reads TGTGCCAGCAGTTTGCCCCCCAACCGTCTCGGGGGGTACGAGCAGTACTTC.

This clonotype was counted at least ten times. The chain is built from TRBV6-2 or TRBV6-3 and TRBJ2-7, with D hard to call. CDR1 is MNHEY, CDR2 SVGEGT, per germline. This CDR3 spans 15 amino acids. V lost 6 bases and J 0 bases, leaving 15 bases between the germline ends. CDR3 DNA: TGTGCCAGCAGATTCACGACCGGCGCCTCCTACGAGCAGTACTTC. It yields the protein CASRFTTGASYEQYF.